The clone carrying this TCR beta chain came up once. This sample is drawn from a study of T cell responses to AZD1222 COVID-19 vaccine. The method was immunoSEQ multiplex PCR; TCRdb's version includes in-frame clones alone and lacks a portion of them. The table includes 150,000 to 200,000 clones, about 94% detected once. This CDR3 region has 16 residues. The ends were cut back, 3 bases at V and 3 bases at J, with 14 bases in the middle. Germline loops: CDR1 MNHEY, CDR2 SMNVEV (reference sequence). The sequence was collected from an adult in good health. V is TRBV27 and J is TRBJ1-4; D uncertain. The sequenced sample was peripheral blood, obtained on day 0 of AZD1222 vaccination. The CDR3 region has the DNA TGTGCCAGCAGTTTCCTGATAGCGGGAGCTAATGAAAAACTGTTTTTT. This codes for CASSFLIAGANEKLFF.